This T cell receptor (beta chain) came from a study of glioma-infiltrating T cells. The wider study: Dexamethasone exposure before glioma surgery was limited to six or fewer days.

This CDR3 region has 15 residues. V lost 1 base, J lost 1 base, and 13 bases lay in between. CDR1 DFQATT and CDR2 SNEGSKA come from the germline V gene (reference sequence). Amplification of TCR alpha and beta CDR3 regions from RNA used iRepertoire nested multiplex PCR. TCRdb passed the multiplex PCR reads through MiXCR, listing each CDR3 protein once. The sample contains around 350,000 distinct CDR3 sequences, around 45% of which appear only once. This clonotype was picked up a small number of times. The specimen was glioma tissue, nonneoplastic brain tissue, or PBMCs (not recorded which). The TCR originated in a human donor with low-grade glioma or glioblastoma, undergoing nonglioma brain surgery, or in good health (not recorded which). The chain links TRBV20-1 to TRBJ1-1; no definite D call. Here the CDR3 reads CSARGSGKANTEAFF. CDR3 DNA: TGCAGTGCTAGAGGGAGTGGGAAAGCGAACACTGAAGCTTTCTTT.